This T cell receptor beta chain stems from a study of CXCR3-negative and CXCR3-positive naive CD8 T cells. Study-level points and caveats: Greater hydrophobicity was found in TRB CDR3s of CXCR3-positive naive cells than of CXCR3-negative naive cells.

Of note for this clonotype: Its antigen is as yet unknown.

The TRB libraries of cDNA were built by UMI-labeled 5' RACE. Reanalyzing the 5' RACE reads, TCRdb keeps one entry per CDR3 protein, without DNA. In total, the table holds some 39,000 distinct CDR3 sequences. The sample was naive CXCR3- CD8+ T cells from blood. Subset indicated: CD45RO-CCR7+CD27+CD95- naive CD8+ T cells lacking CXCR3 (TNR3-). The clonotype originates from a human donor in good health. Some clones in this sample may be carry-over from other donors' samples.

The CDR3 sequence: CSVNPRDSQETQYF. The V gene is TRBV29-1, the J gene TRBJ2-5; TCRdb reports TRBD1, a call that lacks DNA to check it against. Looked up from germline, CDR1 is SQVTM and CDR2 is ANQGSEA. The CDR3 length is 14 residues.